Below, 8 T cell receptor beta chains from the same sample are listed, as sequenced in a study of blood T cells in healthy people across ages. The second PCR ran roughly 6 to 11 cycles with a sample-barcoded 5' primer and J-beta primers. TCRdb reprocessed the 5' RACE reads via MiXCR and lists one record per CDR3 protein. The sample lists 1.5 million to 2 million distinct CDR3 sequences; about 30% were seen once. Sequenced sample: blood. The source is a woman aged 25-40 years in good health.

Ten or more counts support this clonotype. The chain employs TRBV20-1 and TRBJ2-7; 8 bases fit TRBD1. Germline CDR1 reads DFQATT; CDR2 reads SNEGSKA (reference sequence). The length of the CDR3 is 14 residues. V dropped 6 bases and J dropped 0; count of bases not matched to a gene: 7. The CDR3 loop is CSAATGTGSYEQYF. In DNA, the CDR3 is TGCAGTGCCGCGACCGGGACAGGCTCCTACGAGCAGTACTTC.

In its sample, this clonotype was seen many times. The junction differs from germline at one of its ends, possibly a read error. V usage is TRBV5-1 and J usage is TRBJ1-5; 10 bases are a match to TRBD1. Germline V lookup: CDR1 SGHRS, CDR2 YFSETQ. This CDR3 has 14 residues. This CDR3 is CASSSTGGEQPQHF. In DNA, the CDR3 is TGTGCCAGCAGCTCGACAGGGGGCGAGCAGCCCCAGCATTTT.

This clonotype was observed a single time. A much bigger clone sits one base away, suggesting this may be a read error. The chain links TRBV20-1 to TRBJ2-5; TRBD2 matches at 7 bases. The CDR3 extends over 16 amino acids. V trimming: 0 bases; J trimming: 11 bases; junction bases outside the gene matches: 18. The germline gives CDR1 DFQATT, CDR2 SNEGSKA (reference sequence). The CDR3 nucleotides read TGCAGTGCTAGAGATGATCGGGAGGCCCCCTACAATGAGCAGTACTTC. This encodes CSARDDREAPYNEQYF.

On this clonotype: A junction end diverges from the germline sequence, so it may reflect a read error. The V call is TRBV4-1, the J call TRBJ2-1; TRBD2 might be the D (6 bases). The length of the CDR3 is 16 residues. Per the germline V gene, CDR1 is MGHRA and CDR2 is YSYEKL. The DNA of the CDR3 is TGCGCCAGCGGCCAAGATGGCGGGAACTCCTACAATGAGCAGTTCTTC. Its protein is CASGQDGGNSYNEQFF.

This clonotype was counted ten times or more. V and J are TRBV14 and TRBJ1-2, with a possible D match to TRBD1 (6 bases). In germline, CDR1 is SGHDN, CDR2 FVKESK. V lost 4 bases and J 5 bases, leaving 11 bases between the germline ends. The CDR3 has 13 residues. The CDR3 sequence is CASSPQGIYGYTF. The CDR3 DNA reads TGTGCCAGCAGCCCCCAGGGGATTTATGGCTACACCTTC.

This clonotype has just a few counts. The chain combines TRBV12-3 or TRBV12-4 with TRBJ1-1, with no clear D. The CDR3 spans 13 residues. The V and J ends lost 4 bases and 11 bases respectively, with 17 bases between them. CDR3 nucleotide sequence: TGTGCCAGCAGTTCCCAGGCGCGATCGGACGCTTTCTTT. It yields the protein CASSSQARSDAFF.

A note on this clonotype: One end of the junction varies from germline; a read error may be responsible. This rearrangement joins TRBV27 to TRBJ1-4; possibly TRBD1 for D (5 bases). This CDR3 has 14 residues. Germline CDR1 MNHEY, CDR2 SMNVEV (reference sequence). The CDR3 region is CASNQGLNGEKRFF. DNA for the CDR3: TGTGCCAGCAATCAGGGACTCAATGGCGAAAAACGGTTTTTT.

Details on this clonotype: Here the CDR3 omits its conserved ending phenylalanine or tryptophan, so a read error is the likely source. The V call is TRBV5-1, the J call TRBJ2-3; the match to TRBD1 covers 7 bases. Germline loops: CDR1 SGHRS, CDR2 YFSETQ. The CDR3 is 17 amino acids. V gave up 0 bases and J gave up 2 bases; unmatched junction bases: 9. The CDR3 sequence: CASSLAPTGITTDTQYV. As DNA, the CDR3 is TGCGCCAGCAGCTTGGCCCCGACAGGGATAACCACAGATACGCAGTATGTT.